These 22 T cell receptor beta chains share one sample of origin, sequenced in a study of blood T cell repertoires in COVID-19. Generated by immunoSEQ multiplex PCR, the TCRdb table keeps only in-frame clones and is missing some. The table records 200,000 to 300,000 clones, around 85% of them present only once. The sample was PBMCs or T cells enriched from blood (not recorded which). The receptors come from a woman aged 40 to 50 with acute COVID-19.

This clone was seen a few times. The chain has TRBV14 and TRBJ2-1; D is uncertain. From germline, CDR1 is SGHDN and CDR2 FVKESK. This CDR3 spans 17 amino acids. The V end was cut by 4 bases, the J end by 1 base, with 17 bases between. The CDR3 DNA reads TGTGCCAGCAGCCCGAAGACTCGAACCTTTTCCTACAATGAGCAGTTCTTC. It codes for CASSPKTRTFSYNEQFF.

This chain joins TRBV27 and TRBJ1-6, with D possibly TRBD1 on 6 matching bases. Trimming took off 6 bases at V and 10 bases at J, with 13 bases between the two ends. The CDR3 extends over 13 amino acids. Germline V CDR1 and CDR2: MNHEY, SMNVEV (reference sequence). CDR3 coding DNA: TGTGCCAGCAGCGCGGGGGCAGGGTCACCCCTCCACTTT. This encodes CASSAGAGSPLHF.

This clone was observed once. The V and J genes are TRBV15 and TRBJ2-3; 7 bases agree with TRBD1. The germline gives CDR1 LNHNV, CDR2 YYDKDF (reference sequence). V was pared by 1 base and J by 4 bases, with 8 bases of the junction left unmatched. This CDR3 contains 16 residues. The CDR3 is CATSRATGILADTQYF. The CDR3 bases are TGTGCCACCAGCAGAGCGACAGGGATTCTAGCAGATACGCAGTATTTT.

The rearrangement links TRBV10-3 to TRBJ2-5, with 9 bases identical to TRBD2. The CDR3 covers 13 residues. The junction had 2 bases not matched to a gene; V was cut back by 6 bases and J by 3 bases. Looked up from germline, CDR1 is ENHRY and CDR2 is SYGVKD. The CDR3, as DNA: TGTGCCATCAGCGGGACTAGCAAAGAGACCCAGTACTTC. It encodes CAISGTSKETQYF.

The rearrangement uses TRBV11-3 and TRBJ2-5; perhaps TRBD1 as D (5 bases). Trimming took 5 bases from V and 4 from J, leaving 14 bases between them. Germline V gives CDR1 SGHNT, CDR2 YENEEA. CDR3 length: 14 residues. CDR3 in DNA: TGTGCCAGCAGCCCAGGGTTAGTAGGAGAGACCCAGTACTTC. Its translation is CASSPGLVGETQYF.

The V and J genes are TRBV5-1 and TRBJ2-5, with 16 bases fitting TRBD2. Germline trimming cut 4 bases from V and 5 bases from J; bases unmatched to any gene: 8. The CDR3 runs 17 residues. The germline V gene encodes CDR1 SGHRS and CDR2 YFSETQ. The CDR3 sequence is CASSMLKGLAGGETQYF. CDR3 nucleotide sequence: TGCGCCAGCAGCATGCTCAAGGGACTAGCGGGAGGGGAGACCCAGTACTTC. The entire variable domain, with the rest obtained from reference TRBV5-1 and TRBJ2-5, is as follows: KAGVTQTPRYLIKTRGQQVTLSCSPISGHRSVSWYQQTPGQGLQFLFEYFSETQRNKGNFPGRFSGRQFSNSRSEMNVSTLELGDSALYLCASSMLKGLAGGETQYFGPGTRLLVL.

V and J are TRBV12-5 and TRBJ2-1, with 8 bases identical to TRBD2. After removal of 5 bases from V and 7 bases from J, the junction contained 16 bases not matched to a gene. Germline V gene lookup returns CDR1 LGHNT and CDR2 FRNRAP. The CDR3 consists of 17 residues. The CDR3 reads CASGLTPFGGRINEQFF. CDR3 DNA sequence: TGTGCTAGTGGTCTAACCCCCTTTGGCGGGAGGATAAATGAGCAGTTCTTC.

This chain connects TRBV30 to TRBJ2-7; D gene ambiguous. CDR3 length: 11 residues. The V gene lost 3 bases and the J gene lost 6 bases, with 9 bases spanning the gap. Germline CDR1 and CDR2: GTSNPN and SVGIG (reference sequence). The CDR3: CAWRSSGEQYF. CDR3 DNA: TGTGCCTGGAGATCCTCAGGCGAGCAGTACTTC.

The chain has TRBV5-6 and TRBJ2-5, with 13 bases matching TRBD2. V dropped 1 base and J dropped 4; count of bases not matched to a gene: 4. Germline V lookup: CDR1 SGHDT, CDR2 YYEEEE. The CDR3 contains 16 residues. The CDR3 reads CASSLPRLAGGETQYF. The CDR3 DNA follows: TGTGCCAGCAGCTTGCCCAGACTAGCGGGGGGAGAGACCCAGTACTTC.

V gene TRBV30 combines with J gene TRBJ2-5; D is ambiguous. The CDR3 extends over 12 amino acids. V shed 2 bases and J shed 5 bases, with 9 bases lying between them. CDR1 and CDR2 (germline): GTSNPN, SVGIG (reference sequence). The CDR3 nucleotides read TGTGCCTGGAGTCGGAGAAGGGAGACCCAGTACTTC. Translating gives CAWSRRRETQYF.

This chain joins TRBV30 and TRBJ2-7, with TRBD1 matching over 8 bases. Germline V lookup: CDR1 GTSNPN, CDR2 SVGIG (reference sequence). The CDR3 extends over 13 amino acids. After removal of 1 base from V and 3 bases from J, the junction contained 2 bases not matched to a gene. CDR3 region: CAWSGRGRYEQYF. In nucleotides, the CDR3 is TGTGCCTGGAGTGGCAGGGGGCGCTACGAGCAGTACTTC.

The chain carries TRBV2 and TRBJ2-7; 7 nucleotides agree with TRBD1. The V gene's germline CDR1 is SNHLY and CDR2 FYNNEI. V dropped 4 bases and J dropped 3; count of bases not matched to a gene: 9. This CDR3 is built from 15 residues. CDR3 nucleotides: TGTGCCAGCAGTGCTTTGAGACAGGGTATCTACGAGCAGTACTTC. Translating it yields CASSALRQGIYEQYF.

The chain employs TRBV9 and TRBJ2-2, with D possibly matching TRBD2 (6 bases). V was pared by 1 base and J by 1 base, with 14 bases between. The CDR3 has 17 residues. Looked up from germline, CDR1 is SGDLS and CDR2 is YYNGEE. The CDR3 nucleotides read TGTGCCAGCAGCGTATTTGGTGGAGGGGAGAACACCGGGGAGCTGTTTTTT. It yields the protein CASSVFGGGENTGELFF. Full variable domain (remainder filled in from reference TRBV9 and TRBJ2-2): DSGVTQTPKHLITATGQRVTLRCSPRSGDLSVYWYQQSLDQGLQFLIQYYNGEERAKGNILERFSAQQFPDLHSELNLSSLELGDSALYFCASSVFGGGENTGELFFGEGSRLTVL.

The chain joins TRBV7-3 to TRBJ2-1, with D perhaps TRBD2 (6 bases). The V and J ends lost 5 bases and 6 bases respectively, with 17 bases between them. The CDR3 sequence is 15 residues long. Germline loops: CDR1 SGHTA, CDR2 FQGTGA. The CDR3: CASSANSGTGNEQFF. The CDR3 DNA sequence: TGTGCCAGCAGCGCCAACTCTGGGACTGGCAATGAGCAGTTCTTC.

This clone appeared a single time. The rearrangement links TRBV5-1 to TRBJ2-2; 7 bases line up with TRBD1. The CDR3 extends over 15 amino acids. V gave up 0 bases and J gave up 2 bases; unmatched junction bases: 1. Germline V gene data show CDR1 as SGHRS and CDR2 as YFSETQ. Here the CDR3 reads CASSLGQGNTGELFF. The CDR3 region has the DNA TGCGCCAGCAGCTTGGGACAGGGCAACACCGGGGAGCTGTTTTTT.

This chain links TRBV5-4 with TRBJ2-7, with D possibly matching TRBD2 (5 bases). Germline CDR1 and CDR2: SGHNT and YYREEE (reference sequence). V was cut by 4 bases and J by 7 bases, with 9 bases left in between. The CDR3 is 11 residues long. The CDR3 here is CASSAGPEQYF. CDR3 sequence (DNA): TGTGCCAGCAGCGCGGGTCCGGAGCAGTACTTC.

The chain couples TRBV5-1 to TRBJ2-7; 13 bases align to TRBD2. CDR1 and CDR2 from the germline V gene are SGHRS and YFSETQ. Trimming cost V 4 bases and J 7 bases; bases outside gene matches: 11. The length of the CDR3 is 16 residues. The chain's CDR3 is CASSIKPGLAGKEQYF. The CDR3 DNA reads TGCGCCAGCAGCATTAAGCCGGGACTAGCGGGAAAGGAGCAGTACTTC.

The V and J genes are TRBV7-2 and TRBJ2-1, with no clear D. Germline V lookup: CDR1 SGHTA, CDR2 FQGNSA. This CDR3 spans 14 amino acids. Trimming removed 5 bases from V and 3 bases from J, with 11 bases in between. CDR3 sequence (DNA): TGTGCCAGCAGCCAACTACACATCTACAATGAGCAGTTCTTC. As protein: CASSQLHIYNEQFF.

This clone is a singleton in its sample. This chain uses TRBV7-9 with TRBJ2-7; 8 bases align to TRBD1. Trimming removed 5 bases from V and 3 bases from J; junction bases left unmatched: 9. CDR1 and CDR2 from the germline V gene are SEHNR and FQNEAQ (reference sequence). The CDR3 spans 15 residues. CDR3 DNA sequence: TGTGCCAGCAGCACCCGGGACAGGAATTACTACGAGCAGTACTTC. It specifies CASSTRDRNYYEQYF.

The chain is built from TRBV6-1 and TRBJ1-5; D is possibly TRBD1 (5 bases). The CDR3 spans 14 residues. CDR1 and CDR2 (germline): MNHNS, SASEGT. V lost 1 base and J lost 5, with 9 bases in between. Here the CDR3 DNA reads TGTGCCAGCAGTGAAGGATTAGGGGATCAGCCCCAGCATTTT. It translates to CASSEGLGDQPQHF.

The rearrangement uses TRBV5-1 and TRBJ2-7, with 8 bases lining up with TRBD1. The V and J ends lost 7 bases and 7 bases, in that order; junction bases with no gene match: 7. From germline, CDR1 is SGHRS and CDR2 YFSETQ. CDR3 size: 12 residues. As DNA, the CDR3 is TGCGCCAGCCGAACCGACAGGGGTGAGCAGTACTTC. The encoded protein is CASRTDRGEQYF.

The chain couples TRBV2 to TRBJ1-5, with 8 bases fitting TRBD1. Trimming cost V 6 bases and J 3 bases; bases outside gene matches: 4. Germline CDR1 and CDR2: SNHLY and FYNNEI. This CDR3 is 14 amino acids long. The CDR3 loop reads CASRDRVTNQPQHF. The CDR3 coding sequence is TGTGCCAGCAGGGACAGGGTCACCAATCAGCCCCAGCATTTT.